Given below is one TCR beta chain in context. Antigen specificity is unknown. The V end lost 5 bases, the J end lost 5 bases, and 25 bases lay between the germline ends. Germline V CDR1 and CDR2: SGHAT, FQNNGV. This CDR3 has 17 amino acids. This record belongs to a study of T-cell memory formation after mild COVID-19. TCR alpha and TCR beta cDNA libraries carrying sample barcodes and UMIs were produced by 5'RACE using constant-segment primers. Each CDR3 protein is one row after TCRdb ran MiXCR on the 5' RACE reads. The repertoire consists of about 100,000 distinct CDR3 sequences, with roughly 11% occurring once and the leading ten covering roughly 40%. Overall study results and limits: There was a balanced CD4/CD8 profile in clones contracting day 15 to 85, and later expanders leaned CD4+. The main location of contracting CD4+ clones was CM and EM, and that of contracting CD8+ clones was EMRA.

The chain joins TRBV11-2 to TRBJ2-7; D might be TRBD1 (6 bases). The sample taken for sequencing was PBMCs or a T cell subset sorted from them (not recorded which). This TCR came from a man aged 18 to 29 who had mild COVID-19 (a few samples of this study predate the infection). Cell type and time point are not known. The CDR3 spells CASSLETWGTGKHEQYF. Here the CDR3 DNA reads TGTGCCAGCAGCCTGGAAACTTGGGGTACAGGGAAGCACGAGCAGTACTTC.